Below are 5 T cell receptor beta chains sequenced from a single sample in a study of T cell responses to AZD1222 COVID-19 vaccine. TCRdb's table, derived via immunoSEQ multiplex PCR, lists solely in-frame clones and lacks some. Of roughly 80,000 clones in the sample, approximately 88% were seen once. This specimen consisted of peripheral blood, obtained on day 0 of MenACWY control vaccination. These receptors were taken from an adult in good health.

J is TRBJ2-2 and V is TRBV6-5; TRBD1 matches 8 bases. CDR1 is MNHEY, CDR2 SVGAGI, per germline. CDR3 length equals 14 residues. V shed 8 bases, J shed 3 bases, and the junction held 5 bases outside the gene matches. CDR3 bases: TGTGCCAGCCGCTCACAGGGGGACACCGGGGAGCTGTTTTTT. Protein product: CASRSQGDTGELFF.

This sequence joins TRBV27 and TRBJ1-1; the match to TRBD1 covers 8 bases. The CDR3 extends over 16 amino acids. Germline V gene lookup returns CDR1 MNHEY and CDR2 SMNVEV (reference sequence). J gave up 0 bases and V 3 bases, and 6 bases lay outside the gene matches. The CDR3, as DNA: TGTGCCAGCAGTTTCGATGACAGGGGCGTGAACACTGAAGCTTTCTTT. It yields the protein CASSFDDRGVNTEAFF.

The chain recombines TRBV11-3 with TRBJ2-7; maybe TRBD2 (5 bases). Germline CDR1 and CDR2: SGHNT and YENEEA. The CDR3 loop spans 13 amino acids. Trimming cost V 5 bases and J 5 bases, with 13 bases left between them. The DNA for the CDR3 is TGTGCCAGCAGCCCGAGCGGACTCAACGAGCAGTACTTC. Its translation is CASSPSGLNEQYF. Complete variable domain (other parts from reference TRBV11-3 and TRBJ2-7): EAGVVQSPRYKIIEKKQPVAFWCNPISGHNTLYWYLQNLGQGPELLIRYENEEAVDDSQLPKDRFSAERLKGVDSTLKIQPAELGDSAVYLCASSPSGLNEQYFGPGTRLTVT.

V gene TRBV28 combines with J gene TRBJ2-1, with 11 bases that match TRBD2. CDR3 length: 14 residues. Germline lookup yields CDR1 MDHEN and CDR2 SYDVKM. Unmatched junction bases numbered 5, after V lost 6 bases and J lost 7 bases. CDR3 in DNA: TGTGCCAGCAGCCCACTAGCGGGAGTAAATGAGCAGTTCTTC. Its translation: CASSPLAGVNEQFF. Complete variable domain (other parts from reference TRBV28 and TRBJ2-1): DVKVTQSSRYLVKRTGEKVFLECVQDMDHENMFWYRQDPGLGLRLIYFSYDVKMKEKGDIPEGYSVSREKKERFSLILESASTNQTSMYLCASSPLAGVNEQFFGPGTRLTVL.

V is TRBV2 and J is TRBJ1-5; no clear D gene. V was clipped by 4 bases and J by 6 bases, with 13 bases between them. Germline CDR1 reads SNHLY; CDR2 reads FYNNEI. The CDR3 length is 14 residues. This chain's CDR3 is CASSAEGLGQPQHF. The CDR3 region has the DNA TGTGCCAGCAGTGCAGAGGGTCTGGGTCAGCCCCAGCATTTT.